This T cell receptor (beta chain) was recovered during a study of long-term antiretroviral therapy in people with HIV. It was version v3.0 of the immunoSEQ assay that was run at survey level. The repertoire was sequenced with immunoSEQ multiplex PCR; TCRdb's copy has only in-frame clones and lacks some. The sample yields fewer than 20,000 clones, 75% to 90% seen once. Germline V lookup: CDR1 SGHNT, CDR2 YYREEE (reference sequence). CDR3 length: 19 amino acids. The ends lost 4 bases at V and 0 bases at J; junction bases unmatched: 13. The input for sequencing was unsorted PBMCs, taken 4.2 years after starting antiretroviral therapy. The receptor comes from a man aged 50 to 60 with HIV. J is TRBJ2-3 and V is TRBV5-4; 11 nucleotides match TRBD2. This chain's CDR3 is CASSKGLADGGTSTDTQYF. The CDR3 DNA follows: TGTGCCAGCAGCAAGGGACTAGCGGATGGGGGTACTAGCACAGATACGCAGTATTTT.